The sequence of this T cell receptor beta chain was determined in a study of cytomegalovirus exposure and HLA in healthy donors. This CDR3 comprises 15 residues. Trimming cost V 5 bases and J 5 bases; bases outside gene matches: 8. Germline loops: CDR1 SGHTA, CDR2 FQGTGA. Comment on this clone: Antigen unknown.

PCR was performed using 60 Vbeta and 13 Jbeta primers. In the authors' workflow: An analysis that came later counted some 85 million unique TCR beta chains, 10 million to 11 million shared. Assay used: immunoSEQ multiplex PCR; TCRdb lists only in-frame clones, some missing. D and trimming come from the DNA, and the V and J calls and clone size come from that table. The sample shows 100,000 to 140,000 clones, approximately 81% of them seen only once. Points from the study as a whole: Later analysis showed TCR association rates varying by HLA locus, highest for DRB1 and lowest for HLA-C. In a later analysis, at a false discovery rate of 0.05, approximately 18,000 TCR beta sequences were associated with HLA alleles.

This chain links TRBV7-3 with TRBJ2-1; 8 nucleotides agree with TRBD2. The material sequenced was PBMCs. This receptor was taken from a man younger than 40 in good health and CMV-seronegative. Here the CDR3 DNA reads TGTGCCAGCAGCCTAAGGGCGGGGGGAAACAATGAGCAGTTCTTC. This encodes CASSLRAGGNNEQFF.